This entry lists 28 T cell receptor beta chains sequenced from one sample in a study of blood T cell repertoires in COVID-19. Some clones are missing from TCRdb's copy, which holds only in-frame ones; the method was immunoSEQ multiplex PCR. This table has about 220,000 clones, roughly 90% appearing once. The sequenced material came from PBMCs or T cells enriched from blood (not recorded which). The origin of the receptors is a woman aged 25 to 45 who had recovered from COVID-19.

With respect to this clone: Other nucleotide sequences from this sample produce the same CDR3. The rearrangement uses TRBV5-1 and TRBJ1-6; 9 bases map to TRBD1. This CDR3 spans 15 amino acids. CDR1 is SGHRS and CDR2 is YFSETQ in the germline V gene. Unmatched junction bases numbered 2, after V lost 2 bases and J lost 5 bases. As DNA, the CDR3 is TGCGCCAGCAGCTTAAGGACAGGGGATAATTCACCCCTCCACTTT. Translated, it gives CASSLRTGDNSPLHF.

The V and J genes are TRBV4-1 and TRBJ1-1; tentatively, D is TRBD1 (5 bases). CDR3 length: 17 amino acids. Germline V gene sequence: CDR1 MGHRA, CDR2 YSYEKL. Trimming took off 5 bases at V and 1 base at J, with 20 bases between the two ends. CDR3 coding DNA: TGCGCCAGCAGCTTCAACCCACGACAGAAAGAGAACACTGAAGCTTTCTTT. It translates to CASSFNPRQKENTEAFF.

The chain couples TRBV4-1 to TRBJ1-3, with D unclear. Germline CDR1 reads MGHRA; CDR2 reads YSYEKL. With 4 bases removed from V and 1 base from J, the gap between germline ends came to 2 bases. The CDR3 runs 12 residues. CDR3 in amino acids: CASSPSGNTIYF. DNA for the CDR3: TGCGCCAGCAGCCCTTCTGGAAACACCATATATTTT.

The V call is TRBV19, the J call TRBJ1-1, with D possibly being TRBD1 (5 bases). Trimming took 1 base from V and 1 from J, leaving 7 bases between them. The CDR3 spans 14 residues. Germline CDR1 reads LNHDA; CDR2 reads SQIVND (reference sequence). CDR3 region: CASSIVTGNTEAFF. The CDR3 nucleotides read TGTGCCAGTAGTATAGTAACAGGGAACACTGAAGCTTTCTTT.

This chain uses TRBV13 with TRBJ1-5; 7 bases align to TRBD1. The germline V gene has CDR1 PRHDT and CDR2 FYEKMQ (reference sequence). This CDR3 comprises 16 residues. The ends lost 3 bases at V and 6 bases at J; junction bases unmatched: 11. The CDR3 sequence: CASSLTTGQVAQPQHF. The CDR3 nucleotides are TGTGCCAGCAGCTTGACCACAGGACAGGTTGCTCAGCCCCAGCATTTT.

The V and J genes are TRBV5-4 and TRBJ1-2, with a weak D call TRBD1 (6 bases). V lost 6 bases, J lost 4 bases, and 25 bases lay in between. CDR1 and CDR2 (germline): SGHNT, YYREEE (reference sequence). The CDR3 spans 17 residues. The CDR3 reads CASNDPKAGKGGYGYTF. The CDR3 DNA reads as TGTGCCAGCAACGACCCTAAGGCAGGGAAAGGGGGCTATGGCTACACCTTC.

J is TRBJ2-6 and V is TRBV10-2, with a tentative D call TRBD2 (5 bases). Germline CDR1 reads WSHSY; CDR2 reads SAAADI. This CDR3 comprises 23 residues. Between the trimmed V and J ends, which lost 5 bases and 1 base, there was a span of 33 bases. In nucleotides, the CDR3 is TGCGCCAGCAGTTCCGGAAACTCACTAGACGTTAAGTCTAACTCATCTGGGGCCAACGTCCTGACTTTC. Encoded protein: CASSSGNSLDVKSNSSGANVLTF.

The V and J genes are TRBV6-2 or TRBV6-3 and TRBJ1-2; the D gene is possibly TRBD1 (6 bases). Trimming stripped 4 bases from V and 6 bases from J, with 21 bases between. The CDR3 consists of 16 residues. Looked up from germline, CDR1 is MNHEY and CDR2 is SVGEGT. CDR3 sequence reads: CASSSSGTPSSDGYTF. CDR3 nucleotides: TGTGCCAGCAGTTCGTCTGGGACACCCAGTTCGGATGGCTACACCTTC.

J is TRBJ1-1 and V is TRBV27; TRBD1 matches 7 bases. Germline V gene data show CDR1 as MNHEY and CDR2 as SMNVEV (reference sequence). J lost 1 base, V lost 3 bases, and 5 bases had no gene match. CDR3 length: 15 residues. Here the CDR3 reads CASSFAAGGNTEAFF. The CDR3 DNA sequence: TGTGCCAGCAGTTTTGCTGCAGGGGGGAACACTGAAGCTTTCTTT.

CDR3 sequence: CASSLLGQRGGYTF. In DNA, the CDR3 is TGTGCCAGCAGCTTACTTGGACAGCGAGGGGGCTACACCTTC. This chain uses TRBV7-9 with TRBJ1-2, with a weak D call TRBD1 (6 bases). The CDR3 loop spans 14 amino acids. Trimming took off 2 bases at V and 8 bases at J, with 15 bases between the two ends. CDR1 and CDR2 (germline): SEHNR, FQNEAQ (reference sequence). Drawing the rest from reference TRBV7-9 and TRBJ1-2, the complete variable domain is DTGVSQNPRHKITKRGQNVTFRCDPISEHNRLYWYRQTLGQGPEFLTYFQNEAQLEKSRLLSDRFSAERPKGSFSTLEIQRTEQGDSAMYLCASSLLGQRGGYTFGSGTRLTVV.

V is TRBV7-9 and J is TRBJ1-6; 7 bases map to TRBD1. The CDR3 totals 14 residues. Per the germline V gene, CDR1 is SEHNR and CDR2 is FQNEAQ (reference sequence). Trimming cost V 6 bases and J 7 bases; bases outside gene matches: 6. The CDR3 sequence: CASRIQGKNSPLHF. DNA for the CDR3: TGTGCCAGCAGGATACAGGGGAAAAATTCACCCCTCCACTTT.

The CDR3 DNA sequence: TGTGCCAGTAGTATAGGGTCCAGGGTCAATCAGCCCCAGCATTTT. Protein: CASSIGSRVNQPQHF. The J gene is TRBJ1-5, the V gene TRBV19; maybe TRBD1 (5 bases). Germline CDR1 is LNHDA and CDR2 is SQIVND (reference sequence). Trimming took 1 base from V and 3 from J, leaving 10 bases between them. The CDR3 totals 15 residues.

J is TRBJ1-2 and V is TRBV3-1 (or the pseudogene TRBV3-2), with D possibly being TRBD1 (5 bases). The germline V gene has CDR1 LGHDT and CDR2 YNNKEL (reference sequence). V gave up 4 bases and J gave up 7 bases, with 16 bases separating them. The CDR3 is 14 residues long. The CDR3 bases are TGTGCCAGCAGCCCTAGTGGAGGGGATGGTGGCTACACCTTC. Amino acid sequence: CASSPSGGDGGYTF.

The V call is TRBV16, the J call TRBJ1-1; perhaps TRBD1 as D (5 bases). Germline CDR1 KGHSY, CDR2 FQNENV. The CDR3 has 13 amino acids. Trimming left V 1 base short and J 5 bases short, with 8 bases between. CDR3 sequence (DNA): TGTGCCAGCAGCCAATTCGGGGGGACTGAAGCTTTCTTT. Protein: CASSQFGGTEAFF.

J is TRBJ1-3 and V is TRBV9; no clear D. The CDR3 loop spans 14 amino acids. Germline-derived CDR1 and CDR2 are SGDLS and YYNGEE. Trimming pared 0 bases from V and 2 bases from J, leaving 6 bases between. The CDR3 loop is CASSVVGAGNTIYF. CDR3 nucleotide sequence: TGTGCCAGCAGCGTAGTGGGAGCTGGAAACACCATATATTTT.

This sequence joins TRBV11-2 and TRBJ2-2; 8 bases match TRBD1. Trimming took 1 base from V and 9 from J; bases not matched to a gene: 7. Germline values: CDR1 SGHAT, CDR2 FQNNGV. CDR3 length equals 15 residues. The CDR3 protein is CASSLAGQVYRELFF. The CDR3, as DNA: TGTGCCAGCAGCTTAGCGGGACAGGTCTACCGGGAGCTGTTTTTT.

The chain uses TRBV5-6 and TRBJ2-2; 11 nucleotides align to TRBD2. This CDR3 spans 16 amino acids. The germline CDR1 and CDR2 sequences are SGHDT and YYEEEE. J gave up 7 bases and V 1 base, and 6 bases lay outside the gene matches. CDR3 sequence (DNA): TGTGCCAGCAGCTTGATTAGCGGGGGGGCTTACGGGGAGCTGTTTTTT. It encodes CASSLISGGAYGELFF.

The V call is TRBV4-1, the J call TRBJ1-1, with a weak D call TRBD1 (5 bases). The V gene's germline CDR1 is MGHRA and CDR2 YSYEKL. The CDR3 has 15 amino acids. Trimming removed 1 base from V and 1 base from J, with 10 bases in between. The CDR3 bases are TGCGCCAGCAGCCAAGGGAGGGACCGGAACACTGAAGCTTTCTTT. Translation gives CASSQGRDRNTEAFF.

The genes are TRBV7-9 and TRBJ2-1, with a tentative D call TRBD2 (6 bases). Germline V lookup: CDR1 SEHNR, CDR2 FQNEAQ (reference sequence). The CDR3 runs to 14 residues. V was trimmed by 1 base and J by 7 bases, leaving 11 bases between them. This chain's CDR3 is CASSLGRGGNEQFF. The CDR3 DNA reads TGTGCCAGCAGCTTAGGCCGCGGAGGGAATGAGCAGTTCTTC.

This rearrangement joins TRBV9 to TRBJ1-3; D call uncertain. Germline assignment: CDR1 SGDLS and CDR2 YYNGEE. This CDR3 comprises 16 residues. V lost 0 bases to trimming and J lost 0 bases, with 10 bases between them. CDR3 nucleotides: TGTGCCAGCAGCGTAGATGGCAACCCCTCTGGAAACACCATATATTTT. It specifies CASSVDGNPSGNTIYF.

The chain uses TRBV10-1 and TRBJ2-6; maybe TRBD1 (6 bases). CDR3 size: 15 residues. CDR1 WNHNN and CDR2 SYGVQD come from the germline V gene (reference sequence). V was trimmed by 3 bases and J by 2 bases, leaving 8 bases between them. CDR3 bases: TGCGCCAGCAGTGACCAGGGGACTGGGGCCAACGTCCTGACTTTC. Translating gives CASSDQGTGANVLTF.

This chain links TRBV3-1 (or the pseudogene TRBV3-2) with TRBJ1-2; D remains unclear. The V end lost 1 base, the J end lost 4 bases, and 13 bases lay between the germline ends. Per the germline V gene, CDR1 is LGHDT and CDR2 is YNNKEL (reference sequence). This CDR3 is 15 amino acids long. CDR3 DNA: TGTGCCAGCAGCCAAGTCGAGAAACGGAGCTATGGCTACACCTTC. Its protein is CASSQVEKRSYGYTF.

This chain joins TRBV19 and TRBJ2-3; maybe TRBD1 (5 bases). The CDR3 runs to 13 residues. The ends were cut back, 9 bases at V and 8 bases at J, with 18 bases in the middle. Germline V gene data show CDR1 as LNHDA and CDR2 as SQIVND (reference sequence). The DNA of the CDR3 is TGTGCCAGCAAGGTCCAGGGTCCCTCTACGCAGTATTTT. Translation: CASKVQGPSTQYF.

This rearrangement joins TRBV7-6 to TRBJ1-1; a weak D match, TRBD1 (6 bases). The V and J ends lost 5 bases and 1 base respectively, with 20 bases between them. Germline V gives CDR1 SGHVS, CDR2 FNYEAQ. This CDR3 region has 17 residues. The CDR3 spells CASSTPRDTYQNTEAFF. In DNA, the CDR3 is TGTGCCAGCAGCACACCCCGGGACACCTACCAGAACACTGAAGCTTTCTTT. Full variable domain (outside the CDR3, taken from reference TRBV7-6 and TRBJ1-1): GAGVSQSPRYKVTKRGQDVALRCDPISGHVSLYWYRQALGQGPEFLTYFNYEAQQDKSGLPNDRFSAERPEGSISTLTIQRTEQRDSAMYRCASSTPRDTYQNTEAFFGQGTRLTVV.

This chain links TRBV4-1 with TRBJ1-2; D not certain. Trimming cost V 1 base and J 6 bases, with 9 bases left between them. The CDR3 spans 13 residues. Germline CDR1 MGHRA, CDR2 YSYEKL. The CDR3 spells CASSQVSGNGYTF. CDR3 sequence (DNA): TGCGCCAGCAGCCAAGTCTCCGGGAATGGCTACACCTTC.

The chain uses TRBV11-3 and TRBJ2-1; 7 nucleotides agree with TRBD1. CDR1 and CDR2 from the germline V gene are SGHNT and YENEEA. This CDR3 has 13 residues. The junction had 8 bases not matched to a gene; V was cut back by 5 bases and J by 10 bases. The CDR3 loop reads CASSLHPDREQFF. The CDR3 nucleotides read TGTGCCAGCAGCCTACACCCGGACAGGGAGCAGTTCTTC.

The chain combines TRBV29-1 with TRBJ1-2; 7 bases line up with TRBD1. Per the germline V gene, CDR1 is SQVTM and CDR2 is ANQGSEA. V lost 6 bases, J lost 5 bases, and 9 bases stayed unmatched. This CDR3 comprises 13 residues. CDR3 sequence: CSVRETGYYGYTF. CDR3 sequence (DNA): TGCAGCGTCCGGGAGACAGGGTATTATGGCTACACCTTC.

V and J are TRBV7-2 and TRBJ2-3; 13 positions agree with TRBD2. The germline V gene encodes CDR1 SGHTA and CDR2 FQGNSA. There are 15 residues in the CDR3. Losses at the gene ends were 5 bases for V and 8 bases for J; bases not matched to a gene: 7. The CDR3 reads CASSITSGGASTQYF. For the CDR3, the DNA is TGTGCCAGCAGCATAACTAGCGGGGGGGCCAGTACGCAGTATTTT.